Below, 23 T cell receptor delta chains from the same sample are listed, as sequenced in a study of gamma-delta chains in newborns, infants, children. TCRdb re-called the reads through CATT. This sample has about 4,900 delta-chain clones, with around 4.2% found just once. Sequencing was performed on blood. The receptors shown here come from a child who was a newborn, infant or young child, either healthy, febrile or measles-vaccinated (not recorded which).

This clone was counted only a few times. This may be a read error, as it is one base from a much larger clone. This CDR3 is also generated by other DNA sequences in the sample. The V and J genes are TRDV1 and TRDJ1, with 12 bases aligning to TRDD3. Germline V gives CDR1 TSWWSYY, CDR2 QGS. CDR3 length equals 18 residues. CDR3 nucleotide sequence: TGTGCCCTTGGGGAACGTCTGGGGGATACGACGTACACCGATAAACTCATCTTT. Amino acids: CALGERLGDTTYTDKLIF.

This clone has more than one count but fewer than ten. Only one base separates this from a far larger clonotype, so it likely reflects a read error. Other DNA sequences of this sample code for an identical CDR3. The chain links TRAV29/DV5 to TRDJ3; 13 bases fit TRDD3. CDR3 length: 19 residues. Per germline, CDR1 NSMFDY and CDR2 ISSIKDK. DNA for the CDR3: TGTGCAGCAAGCGCGCCTACTGGGGGATACGCCTGGGACACCCGACAGATGTTCTTC. Its translation is CAASAPTGGYAWDTRQMFF.

This clone came up a few times. TCRdb lists the protein of a much larger clone for this DNA, which differs at residue 10, so this is likely a read error; the protein given here is translated from the DNA itself. The chain employs TRDV1 and TRDJ3, with unresolved D. Trimming took off 0 bases at V and 0 bases at J, with 15 bases between the two ends. Germline assignment: CDR1 TSWWSYY and CDR2 QGS. CDR3 length: 20 residues. The CDR3 reads CALGELPGTTLSWDTRQMFF. In nucleotides, the CDR3 is TGTGCTCTTGGGGAACTCCCGGGTACCACCCTCTCCTGGGACACCCGACAGATGTTTTTC.

This clone has more than one count but fewer than ten. A far larger clone lies a single base away; this is likely a read error. The V and J genes are TRDV2 and TRDJ3; TRDD3 matches at 8 bases. Trimming cost V 5 bases and J 0 bases; bases outside gene matches: 11. Germline-derived CDR1 and CDR2 are GEAIGNYY and EKD. The CDR3 covers 19 residues. CDR3 bases: TGTGCCTGTGGCGATAAGGGGATACTGAGCTCCTGGGACACCCGACAGATGTTTTTC. Translated: CACGDKGILSSWDTRQMFF.

This clone was counted between two and nine times. A far larger clone differs by one base, so this is likely a read error. The chain is built from TRDV1 and TRDJ2; 10 nucleotides match TRDD3. In germline, CDR1 is TSWWSYY, CDR2 QGS. CDR3 size: 20 residues. With V trimmed by 5 bases and J by 6 bases, 21 bases remained unmatched. CDR3 sequence: CALGNPIPTKGDTLPAQLFF. In nucleotides, the CDR3 is TGTGCTCTTGGGAACCCGATTCCTACAAAGGGGGATACGCTGCCAGCACAACTCTTCTTT.

This clone counts as large. This chain links TRDV1 with TRDJ1, with 13 positions matching TRDD3. Germline CDR1 and CDR2: TSWWSYY and QGS. Trimming cost V 5 bases and J 1 base; bases outside gene matches: 7. The CDR3 extends over 17 amino acids. The CDR3 loop reads CALGNPYWGIRTDKLIF. The CDR3 coding sequence is TGTGCTCTTGGGAACCCCTACTGGGGGATACGCACCGATAAACTCATCTTT.

As concerns this clone: This clone may be a read error of a much larger clone one base away. This sample also contains other DNA sequences that code for the same CDR3. This chain links TRDV2 with TRDJ3, with TRDD3 identical over 12 bases. Per germline, CDR1 GEAIGNYY and CDR2 EKD. This CDR3 region has 19 residues. In DNA form, the CDR3 reads TGTGCCTGCGACACCGTACTGGGGGATACTAGCTGGGACACCCGACAGATGTTTTTC. Its translation is CACDTVLGDTSWDTRQMFF.

Concerning this clone itself: A read error may be the cause here, since a much bigger clone is one base away. In the same sample, other DNA sequences code for this CDR3. The CDR3 nucleotides are TGTGCTCTTGGGGAGAGGGCCCTACTGGGGGATAGAGCGGACAAACTCATCTTT. This codes for CALGERALLGDRADKLIF. The chain uses TRDV1 and TRDJ1; 11 positions agree with TRDD3. After removal of 3 bases from V and 8 bases from J, the junction contained 17 bases not matched to a gene. The CDR3 sequence is 18 residues long. Germline assignment: CDR1 TSWWSYY and CDR2 QGS.

This clone is large (0.1 to 1%). Other nucleotide sequences from this sample produce the same CDR3. The chain is built from TRDV2 and TRDJ3; perhaps TRDD3 as D (6 bases). The CDR3 is 18 amino acids. With 0 bases removed from V and 0 bases from J, the gap between germline ends came to 11 bases. The germline CDR1 and CDR2 sequences are GEAIGNYY and EKD. The CDR3 DNA follows: TGTGCCTGTGACACCGGGGGACCGAGCTCCTGGGACACCCGACAGATGTTTTTC. Its protein is CACDTGGPSSWDTRQMFF.

Concerning this clone itself: This may arise from a read error, as a much more abundant clone is one base away. Distinct nucleotide sequences in the sample also encode this CDR3. The gene calls are TRDV1 and TRDJ1, with 13 bases identical to TRDD3. Germline V gene sequence: CDR1 TSWWSYY, CDR2 QGS. The CDR3 has 24 amino acids. The CDR3 DNA follows: TGTGCCCTTGGGGGCCGCCTTCCTAAGGAGTACTGGGGGATACGGGAGACGTACACCGATAAACTCATCTTT. Protein product: CALGGRLPKEYWGIRETYTDKLIF.

On this clone: This sequence may be a read error, since a much larger clone differs from it by one base. Within the sample, other DNA sequences also encode this same CDR3. The chain has TRDV1 and TRDJ1; 10 nucleotides agree with TRDD3. The CDR3 runs 16 residues. After removal of 2 bases from V and 2 bases from J, the junction contained 5 bases not matched to a gene. In germline, CDR1 is TSWWSYY, CDR2 QGS. The CDR3 DNA sequence: TGTGCTCTTGGGGAAATTCCACTGGGGGATACCGATAAACTCATCTTT. This sequence encodes CALGEIPLGDTDKLIF.

This clone was seen more than once but under ten times. TCRdb's listed protein matches a much larger clone and diverges from this DNA's translation at residue 10, likely through a read error; the protein shown comes from the DNA. The chain couples TRDV3 to TRDJ2; 9 positions agree with TRDD2. Germline CDR1 TVYSNPD, CDR2 GDNSRS (reference sequence). J lost 0 bases, V lost 4 bases, and 21 bases had no gene match. The CDR3 is 20 amino acids. This chain's CDR3 is CASTPSYERMVQALTAQLFF. CDR3 in DNA: TGTGCCTCGACCCCTTCCTACGAGCGAATGGTCCAAGCTTTGACAGCACAACTCTTCTTT.

This clone showed up just a few times. A far larger clone lies a single base away; this is likely a read error. The same CDR3 also results from other DNA sequences found in this sample. V is TRDV1 and J is TRDJ2, with 11 bases lining up with TRDD3. The length of the CDR3 is 23 residues. V was pared by 1 base and J by 6 bases, with 25 bases of the junction left unmatched. Germline V gene sequence: CDR1 TSWWSYY, CDR2 QGS. The CDR3 protein is CALGEPSSTLPYWGIGGAAQLFF. Here the CDR3 DNA reads TGTGCTCTTGGGGAACCTTCCTCGACACTACCATACTGGGGGATAGGGGGAGCAGCACAACTCTTCTTT.

In the case of this clone: The protein TCRdb lists belongs to a much larger clone and differs from this DNA's translation at residue 4, which points to a read error; the protein shown is made from the DNA. The rearrangement uses TRDV2 and TRDJ3; 9 positions match TRDD3. Germline lookup yields CDR1 GEAIGNYY and CDR2 EKD. The CDR3 extends over 17 amino acids. Germline trimming cut 5 bases from V and 0 bases from J; bases unmatched to any gene: 4. In DNA, the CDR3 is TGTGCCTGTGGATACTGGGGGAGCTCCTGGGACACCCGACAGATGTTTTTC. It translates to CACGYWGSSWDTRQMFF.

Worth noting for this clone: TCRdb pairs this DNA with a much larger clone's protein that differs at residue 10, likely a read error; the protein shown was translated from the DNA. The V gene is TRDV1, the J gene TRDJ1; D possibly corresponds to TRDD3 (5 bases). Germline V gene sequence: CDR1 TSWWSYY, CDR2 QGS. V lost 0 bases, J lost 0 bases, and 20 bases lay in between. The CDR3 is 19 residues long. The CDR3 reads CALGELPSYRGPYTDKLIF. DNA of the CDR3: TGTGCTCTTGGGGAACTTCCGTCGTACCGGGGACCGTACACCGATAAACTCATCTTT.

With regard to this clone: A far larger clone is off by one base, so a read error is likely. This chain uses TRDV2 with TRDJ3; D is perhaps TRDD3 (5 bases). The CDR3 has 20 residues. Germline values: CDR1 GEAIGNYY, CDR2 EKD. Trimming took 0 bases from V and 0 from J, leaving 17 bases between them. The CDR3 DNA reads TGTGCCTGTGACACCGTCAAGGAGGGGAAAAGCTCCTGGGACACCCGACAGATGTTTTTC. The encoded protein is CACDTVKEGKSSWDTRQMFF.

The sample holds a few counts of this clone. TCRdb records a much larger clone's protein for this DNA, with a difference at residue 3 that likely arises from a read error; the protein given is the translation of the DNA. V usage is TRDV3 and J usage is TRDJ1; D is ambiguous. The germline V gene encodes CDR1 TVYSNPD and CDR2 GDNSRS (reference sequence). V gave up 5 bases and J gave up 7 bases, with 17 bases separating them. This CDR3 has 12 residues. CDR3 in amino acids: CATIRASGKLIF. CDR3 nucleotide sequence: TGTGCCACCATTAGGGCTAGCGGTAAACTCATCTTT.

By share, this clone counts as medium-sized. This sample includes further DNA sequences coding for the same CDR3. The V gene is TRDV1, the J gene TRDJ1; 7 positions match TRDD3. Germline loops: CDR1 TSWWSYY, CDR2 QGS. The V segment lost 5 bases and the J segment 8 bases; nucleotides outside the gene matches: 11. This CDR3 has 14 residues. CDR3 loop: CALGPRWGNDKLIF. For the CDR3, the DNA is TGTGCTCTTGGGCCCCGGTGGGGGAACGACAAACTCATCTTT.

This clone came up a few times. TCRdb lists the protein of a much larger clone for this DNA, which differs at residue 6, so this is likely a read error; the protein given here is translated from the DNA itself. V gene TRDV3 combines with J gene TRDJ1, with a weak D call TRDD3 (6 bases). The CDR3 runs 16 residues. Germline loops: CDR1 TVYSNPD, CDR2 GDNSRS (reference sequence). V was pared by 2 bases and J by 0 bases, with 19 bases between. The DNA of the CDR3 is TGTGCCTTTCCCTCCTCGTACTGGGAGTACACCGATAAACTCATCTTT. Translation gives CAFPSSYWEYTDKLIF.

Judged by abundance, this clone is large. The same CDR3 also results from other DNA sequences found in this sample. This chain connects TRDV1 to TRDJ1, with 9 bases lining up with TRDD2. This CDR3 comprises 21 residues. Trimming at V came to 1 base and at J to 0 bases, leaving 18 bases not matched to a gene. Germline V gene sequence: CDR1 TSWWSYY, CDR2 QGS. Here the CDR3 DNA reads TGTGCTCTTGGGGAACCACCTTCCTACTTGTATTACGGACTGTACACCGATAAACTCATCTTT. Translated: CALGEPPSYLYYGLYTDKLIF.

This clone has more than one count but fewer than ten. A much more abundant neighbour one base away suggests this may be a read error. Other DNA sequences in this specimen translate into the identical CDR3. V is TRDV1 and J is TRDJ1, with D perhaps TRDD2 (6 bases). The length of the CDR3 is 19 residues. Germline assignment: CDR1 TSWWSYY and CDR2 QGS. V lost 0 bases and J lost 4, with 24 bases in between. CDR3 in amino acids: CALGELFVLPLRTGDKLIF. The CDR3 DNA is TGTGCTCTTGGGGAACTCTTCGTCCTTCCCTTGCGTACAGGCGATAAACTCATCTTT.

This clone occurred once. This may arise from a read error, as a much more abundant clone is one base away. Other DNA sequences from this sample encode an identical CDR3 as well. This chain uses TRDV1 with TRDJ3, with a possible D match to TRDD3 (5 bases). This CDR3 is 22 amino acids long. Germline CDR1 TSWWSYY, CDR2 QGS. The CDR3 coding sequence is TGCGCTCTTGGGGAACCCCCTTATCGGCGGGCCCCGAGCTCCTGGGACACCCGACAGATGTTTTTC. This sequence encodes CALGEPPYRRAPSSWDTRQMFF.

This clone was detected only a few times. Being one base from a much bigger clone, this may be a read error. The sample contains more than one DNA sequence encoding this CDR3. The rearrangement joins TRDV1 to TRDJ1; 10 positions agree with TRDD3. Germline V gives CDR1 TSWWSYY, CDR2 QGS. CDR3 length: 21 residues. The CDR3 DNA sequence: TGTGCCCTTGGGGAACCCCCAGAGTTTGGGGGATACCTCCTGTACACCGATAAACTCATCTTT. This codes for CALGEPPEFGGYLLYTDKLIF.